This TCR beta chain comes out of a study of T cells after yellow fever vaccination. Deletions cut 6 bases from V and 7 bases from J, with 15 bases between. Germline CDR1 reads LNHNV; CDR2 reads YYDKDF (reference sequence). The length of the CDR3 is 14 residues. TCRdb re-called the 5' RACE reads through MiXCR, storing one row per CDR3 protein. In the table there are 510,000 or so distinct CDR3 sequences, 15% to 20% of which are singletons. J is TRBJ1-4 and V is TRBV15; D may be TRBD1 (6 bases). The sample in question was PBMCs, obtained 15 days after the yellow fever booster vaccination. This TCR derives from a man aged 25-45 years who received the YFV17D yellow fever vaccine. This CDR3 reads CATRVRGAGEKLFF. CDR3 bases: TGTGCCACCAGAGTACGGGGGGCTGGTGAAAAACTGTTTTTT.